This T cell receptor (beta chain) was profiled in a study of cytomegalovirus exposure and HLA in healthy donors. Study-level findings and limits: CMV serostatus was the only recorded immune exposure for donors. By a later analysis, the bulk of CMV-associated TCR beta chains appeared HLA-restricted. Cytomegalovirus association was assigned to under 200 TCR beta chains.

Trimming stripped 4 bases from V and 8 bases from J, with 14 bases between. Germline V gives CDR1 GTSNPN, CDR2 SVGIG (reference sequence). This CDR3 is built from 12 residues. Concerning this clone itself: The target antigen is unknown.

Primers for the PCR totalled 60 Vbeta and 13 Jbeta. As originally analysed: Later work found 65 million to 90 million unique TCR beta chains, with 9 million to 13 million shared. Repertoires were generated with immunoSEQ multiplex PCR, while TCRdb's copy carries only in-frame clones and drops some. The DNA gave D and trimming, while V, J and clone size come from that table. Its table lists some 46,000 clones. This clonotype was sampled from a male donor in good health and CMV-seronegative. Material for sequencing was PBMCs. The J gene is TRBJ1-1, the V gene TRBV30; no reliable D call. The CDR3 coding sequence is TGTGCCTGGAATCGAGGGTTAGGGGAAGCTTTCTTT. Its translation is CAWNRGLGEAFF.